This T cell receptor (beta chain) is drawn from a study of cytomegalovirus exposure and HLA in healthy donors. Points on this clone: Its cognate antigen is unknown.

Findings of the study overall: The authors enumerated around 150 TCR beta chains as linked to cytomegalovirus.

V lost 0 bases and J 3 bases, leaving 8 bases between the germline ends. Germline values: CDR1 LGHNA, CDR2 YNFKEQ. The CDR3 is made up of 14 amino acids. Only in-frame clones appear in the TCRdb table, and some are missing; sequencing was by immunoSEQ multiplex PCR. Of 150,000 to 180,000 clones in the sample, 75% to 90% were seen once. Material: PBMCs. The sequence was obtained from a man between 18 and 29 years old in good health and CMV-seropositive. This chain joins TRBV4-2 and TRBJ1-2, with a weak D call TRBD1 (5 bases). The CDR3 here is CASSQDRADYGYTF. Written as DNA, the CDR3 is TGTGCCAGCAGCCAAGACAGGGCGGACTATGGCTACACCTTC.